This T cell receptor beta chain came from a study of T cell clonality in common variable immunodeficiency. Each donor provided roughly 4.5 to 8.5 ml of heparinized whole blood. The table lists this clone with many counts. The observed sequence ends 3 residues before the CDR3 terminus, with the missing tail filled in from the germline J gene. The repertoire was sequenced with immunoSEQ multiplex PCR; TCRdb's copy has only in-frame clones and lacks some. This table holds tens of thousands of clones with no singletons; the top ten claim 3.8%. With 4 bases clipped from V and 8 bases from J, the junction kept 8 bases outside the gene matches. CDR3 length equals 14 residues. Germline lookup yields CDR1 SGHVS and CDR2 FQNEAQ.

The chain couples TRBV7-8 to TRBJ2-1; 7 bases fit TRBD1. What was sequenced was peripheral blood mononuclear cells. This clonotype originated in a person between 18 and 75 years old in good health. The CDR3 region is CASSSRDRTYEQFF. The sequenced CDR3 bases are TGTGCCAGCAGCTCAAGGGACAGAACCTATGAG.